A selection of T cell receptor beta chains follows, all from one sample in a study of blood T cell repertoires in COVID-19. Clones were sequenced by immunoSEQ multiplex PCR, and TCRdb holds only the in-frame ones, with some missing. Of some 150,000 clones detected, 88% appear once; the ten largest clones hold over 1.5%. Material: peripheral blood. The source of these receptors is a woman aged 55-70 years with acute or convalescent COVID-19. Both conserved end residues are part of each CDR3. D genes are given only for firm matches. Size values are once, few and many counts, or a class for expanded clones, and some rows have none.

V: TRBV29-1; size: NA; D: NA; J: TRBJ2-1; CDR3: CSVGAGLLDEQFF; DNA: TGCAGCGTTGGTGCAGGGTTATTGGACGAGCAGTTCTTC
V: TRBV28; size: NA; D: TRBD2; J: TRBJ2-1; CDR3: CASSSAGTSGGAYNEQFF; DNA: TGTGCCAGCAGTTCAGCCGGGACTAGCGGGGGGGCCTACAATGAGCAGTTCTTC
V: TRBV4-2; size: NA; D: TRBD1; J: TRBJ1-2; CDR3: CASSQDRAGTGALYDYGYTF; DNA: TGTGCCAGCAGCCAAGATCGGGCCGGGACAGGGGCCCTCTATGACTATGGCTACACCTTC
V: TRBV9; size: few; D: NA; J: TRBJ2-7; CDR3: CASSVQSGYEQYF; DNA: TGTGCCAGCAGCGTCCAATCGGGGTACGAGCAGTACTTC
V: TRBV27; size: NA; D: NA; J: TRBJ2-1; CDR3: CASRLYNEQFF; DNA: TGTGCCAGCAGACTGTACAATGAGCAGTTCTTC
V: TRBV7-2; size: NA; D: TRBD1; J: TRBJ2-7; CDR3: CASSLSTGGYEQYF; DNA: TGTGCCAGCAGCTTAAGCACAGGGGGCTACGAGCAGTACTTC
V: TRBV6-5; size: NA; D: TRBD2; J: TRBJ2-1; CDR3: CASSYSTSGSNEQFF; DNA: TGTGCCAGCAGTTACTCGACTAGCGGGAGTAATGAGCAGTTCTTC
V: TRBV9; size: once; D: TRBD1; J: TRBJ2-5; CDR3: CASSVNRDRGRRQETQYF; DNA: TGTGCCAGCAGCGTCAACCGGGACAGGGGGCGACGGCAAGAGACCCAGTACTTC
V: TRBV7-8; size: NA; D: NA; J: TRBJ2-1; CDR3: CASSLRTARVSYNEQFF; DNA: TGTGCCAGCAGCTTAAGGACTGCACGAGTGTCCTACAATGAGCAGTTCTTC
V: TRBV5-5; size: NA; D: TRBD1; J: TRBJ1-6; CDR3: CASSARQGGNSPLHF; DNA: TGTGCCAGCAGCGCCCGACAGGGGGGCAATTCACCCCTCCACTTT
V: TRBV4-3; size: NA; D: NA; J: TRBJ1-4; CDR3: CASSQVTQAPSNEKLFF; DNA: TGCGCCAGCAGCCAAGTTACGCAGGCCCCATCTAATGAAAAACTGTTTTTT
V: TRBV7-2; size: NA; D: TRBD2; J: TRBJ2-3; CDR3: CASSPGTSGGPDTQYF; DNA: TGTGCCAGCAGCCCAGGGACTAGCGGGGGACCAGATACGCAGTATTTT
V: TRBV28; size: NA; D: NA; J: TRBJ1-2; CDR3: CASSSTAGTTSYGYTF; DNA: TGTGCCAGCAGTTCGACCGCGGGAACTACCTCCTATGGCTACACCTTC
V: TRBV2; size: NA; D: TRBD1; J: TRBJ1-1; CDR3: CASDGQGFTEAFF; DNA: TGTGCCAGCGATGGACAGGGTTTTACTGAAGCTTTCTTT
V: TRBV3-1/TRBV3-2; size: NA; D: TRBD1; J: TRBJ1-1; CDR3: CASSQGPGQEATEAFF; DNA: TGTGCCAGCAGCCAAGGACCCGGACAGGAGGCCACTGAAGCTTTCTTT
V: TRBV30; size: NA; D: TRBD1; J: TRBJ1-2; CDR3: CAWSAGGDYGYTF; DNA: TGTGCCTGGAGTGCAGGGGGTGACTATGGCTACACCTTC
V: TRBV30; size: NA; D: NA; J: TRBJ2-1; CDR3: CAWGGVREEQFF; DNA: TGTGCCTGGGGAGGAGTCAGGGAAGAGCAGTTCTTC
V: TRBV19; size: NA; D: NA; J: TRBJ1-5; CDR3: CASSMLTAGNQPQHF; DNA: TGTGCCAGTAGTATGTTGACGGCGGGCAATCAGCCCCAGCATTTT
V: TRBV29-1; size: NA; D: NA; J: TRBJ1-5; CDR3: CSVNQGFDQPQHF; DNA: TGCAGCGTTAATCAGGGTTTCGATCAGCCCCAGCATTTT
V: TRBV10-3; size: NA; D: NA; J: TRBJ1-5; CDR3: CAPRLHYNQPQHF; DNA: TGTGCCCCTCGACTCCACTACAATCAGCCCCAGCATTTT
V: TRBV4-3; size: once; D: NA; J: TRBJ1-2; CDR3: CASSQGGDRGYTF; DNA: TGCGCCAGCAGCCAAGGCGGGGATCGGGGCTACACCTTC
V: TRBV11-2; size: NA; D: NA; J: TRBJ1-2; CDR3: CASSSPMGAGQSSRGGYTF; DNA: TGTGCCAGCAGCTCGCCCATGGGGGCAGGCCAAAGCTCGAGGGGTGGCTACACCTTC
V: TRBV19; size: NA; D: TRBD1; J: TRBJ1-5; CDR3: CASSGTGGNQPQHF; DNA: TGTGCCAGTAGTGGGACAGGGGGAAATCAGCCCCAGCATTTT
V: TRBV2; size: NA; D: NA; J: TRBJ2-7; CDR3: CASGRQTYEQYF; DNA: TGTGCCAGCGGAAGACAGACCTACGAGCAGTACTTC
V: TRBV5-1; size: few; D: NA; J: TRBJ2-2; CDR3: CASSPTGTSGELFF; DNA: TGCGCCAGCAGCCCCACCGGGACATCCGGGGAGCTGTTTTTT
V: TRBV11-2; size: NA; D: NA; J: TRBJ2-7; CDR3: CASSTEPDNYEQYF; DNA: TGTGCCAGCAGCACCGAACCGGACAACTACGAGCAGTACTTC
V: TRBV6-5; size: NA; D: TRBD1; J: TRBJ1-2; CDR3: CASSRIPGQEYGYTF; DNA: TGTGCCAGCAGTCGGATTCCGGGACAGGAATATGGCTACACCTTC
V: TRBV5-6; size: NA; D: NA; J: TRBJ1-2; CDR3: CASSLGRGYYGYTF; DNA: TGTGCCAGCAGCTTGGGACGAGGGTACTATGGCTACACCTTC